Each of the 18 T cell receptor beta chains below was sequenced from the same sample in a study of T cell repertoires in cytomegalovirus infection. Via MiXCR, TCRdb re-called the reads, giving one row per CDR3 protein. The sample shows over 300,000 distinct CDR3 sequences, 9% to 9.5% of them seen only once. The sequenced sample was PBMCs. These receptors originate from a human donor in good health (CMV status not recorded). Some clones in this sample may be carry-over from other donors' samples.

In this sample, this clonotype turned up a few times. This chain links TRBV6-2 or TRBV6-3 with TRBJ1-3; TRBD1 matches 7 bases. CDR3 length: 15 residues. The germline CDR1 and CDR2 sequences are MNHEY and SVGEGT. V was clipped by 5 bases and J by 0 bases; unmatched bases: 4. The CDR3 reads CASSRQGRSGNTIYF. The DNA for the CDR3 is TGTGCCAGCAGTCGACAGGGCCGCTCTGGAAACACCATATATTTT.

This clonotype has just a few counts. The J gene is TRBJ2-3, the V gene TRBV7-2; 12 bases line up with TRBD1. V shed 1 base, J shed 13 bases, and the junction held 9 bases outside the gene matches. The CDR3 is made up of 15 amino acids. Germline V lookup: CDR1 SGHTA, CDR2 FQGNSA. CDR3 DNA sequence: TGTGCCAGCAGCTTAGGGGGACAGGGGGCGTATGTAGAGTATTTT. Translation: CASSLGGQGAYVEYF.

This sequence joins TRBV20-1 and TRBJ2-1; D gene uncertain. Trimming cost V 1 base and J 11 bases, with 12 bases left between them. The germline CDR1 and CDR2 sequences are DFQATT and SNEGSKA (reference sequence). This CDR3 is 12 amino acids long. CDR3 amino acids: CSARGTQSKQFF. CDR3 sequence (DNA): TGCAGTGCTAGAGGAACACAGAGCAAGCAGTTCTTC.

This clonotype has only a few counts. The V call is TRBV7-2, the J call TRBJ1-1; D is undetermined. Deletions cut 0 bases from V and 1 base from J, with 6 bases between. The CDR3 is 14 residues long. The germline V gene encodes CDR1 SGHTA and CDR2 FQGNSA. The CDR3 here is CASSLASRNTEAFF. The CDR3 bases are TGTGCCAGCAGCTTAGCCTCAAGGAACACTGAAGCTTTCTTT. The variable domain in full, completed from reference TRBV7-2 and TRBJ1-1, reads GAGVSQSPSNKVTEKGKDVELRCDPISGHTALYWYRQSLGQGLEFLIYFQGNSAPDKSGLPSDRFSAERTGGSVSTLTIQRTQQEDSAVYLCASSLASRNTEAFFGQGTRLTVV.

This clonotype was seen ten or more times. The genes are TRBV19 and TRBJ2-7; 9 positions agree with TRBD2. Germline assignment: CDR1 LNHDA and CDR2 SQIVND (reference sequence). The CDR3 covers 14 residues. Trimming cost V 6 bases and J 0 bases; bases outside gene matches: 3. The CDR3 here is CASRLAGSSYEQYF. The CDR3 bases are TGTGCCAGTAGGCTAGCGGGGAGCTCCTACGAGCAGTACTTC.

This chain uses TRBV7-9 with TRBJ2-7; 9 nucleotides match TRBD2. Unmatched junction bases numbered 3, after V lost 5 bases and J lost 1 base. The germline V gene encodes CDR1 SEHNR and CDR2 FQNEAQ (reference sequence). This CDR3 comprises 14 residues. For the CDR3, the DNA is TGTGCCAGCAGCCGGACTAGCGTTTCCTACGAGCAGTACTTC. Translation: CASSRTSVSYEQYF.

This clonotype occurred many times. The V and J genes are TRBV7-8 and TRBJ1-1; D gene uncertain. V was trimmed by 0 bases and J by 7 bases, leaving 6 bases between them. The CDR3 sequence is 12 residues long. Germline V gene lookup returns CDR1 SGHVS and CDR2 FQNEAQ. The CDR3 DNA is TGTGCCAGCAGCTTAGCCCTATATGAAGCTTTCTTT. Amino acids: CASSLALYEAFF. Full variable domain (remainder filled in from reference TRBV7-8 and TRBJ1-1): GAGVSQSPRYKVAKRGQDVALRCDPISGHVSLFWYQQALGQGPEFLTYFQNEAQLDKSGLPSDRFFAERPEGSVSTLKIQRTQQEDSAVYLCASSLALYEAFFGQGTRLTVV.

This clonotype occurred many times. The V gene is TRBV11-2, the J gene TRBJ1-2; 8 bases fit TRBD1. V lost 1 base, J lost 5 bases, and 30 bases stayed unmatched. The germline gives CDR1 SGHAT, CDR2 FQNNGV. This CDR3 region has 23 residues. CDR3: CASSLGSWLAGGEPGQDTYGYTF. Written as DNA, the CDR3 is TGTGCCAGCAGCTTAGGATCGTGGCTCGCCGGGGGTGAACCGGGACAGGATACGTATGGCTACACCTTC.

The table lists this clonotype with many counts. CDR3 in amino acids: CASTPVETTKQYF. The CDR3 DNA reads TGTGCCAGCACCCCCGTGGAGACTACGAAGCAGTACTTC. The chain links TRBV6-6 to TRBJ2-7, with D possibly TRBD2 on 5 matching bases. This CDR3 region has 13 residues. V was trimmed by 7 bases and J by 8 bases, leaving 18 bases between them. Germline V gene sequence: CDR1 MNHNY, CDR2 SVGAGI (reference sequence).

There are many counts of this clonotype. This chain uses TRBV7-2 with TRBJ2-7, with D perhaps matching TRBD1 (5 bases). Germline V CDR1 and CDR2: SGHTA, FQGNSA. Trimming left V 5 bases short and J 12 bases short, with 14 bases between. The CDR3 runs to 11 residues. The CDR3 protein is CASSQGQRLYF. The CDR3 DNA reads as TGTGCCAGCAGCCAGGGTCAACGTCTGTACTTC. Drawing the rest from reference TRBV7-2 and TRBJ2-7, the complete variable domain is GAGVSQSPSNKVTEKGKDVELRCDPISGHTALYWYRQSLGQGLEFLIYFQGNSAPDKSGLPSDRFSAERTGGSVSTLTIQRTQQEDSAVYLCASSQGQRLYFGPGTRLTVT.

The genes are TRBV7-2 and TRBJ1-2; no clear D. The CDR3 is 13 residues long. The germline V gene has CDR1 SGHTA and CDR2 FQGNSA. The V and J ends lost 5 bases and 2 bases respectively, with 9 bases between them. This CDR3 reads CASSPTTNYGYTF. The CDR3 nucleotides read TGTGCCAGCAGCCCCACGACGAACTATGGCTACACCTTC.

The DNA for the CDR3 is TGTGCCAGCAGTCCGAGGGTCTATGGCTACACCTTC. It encodes CASSPRVYGYTF. The chain uses TRBV28 and TRBJ1-2; no clear D gene. The CDR3 has 12 amino acids. Trimming removed 5 bases from V and 4 bases from J, with 8 bases in between. Germline loops: CDR1 MDHEN, CDR2 SYDVKM.

This clonotype was counted between two and nine times. The chain is built from TRBV27 and TRBJ2-6, with D possibly TRBD2 on 7 matching bases. The CDR3 runs 17 residues. The germline gives CDR1 MNHEY, CDR2 SMNVEV (reference sequence). V lost 6 bases, J lost 0 bases, and 15 bases lay in between. The CDR3 reads CASSSRGGLSGANVLTF. CDR3 in DNA: TGTGCCAGCAGCTCAAGGGGGGGACTCTCTGGGGCCAACGTCCTGACTTTC.

This clonotype was observed many times. This rearrangement joins TRBV7-2 to TRBJ1-6, with unresolved D. Per germline, CDR1 SGHTA and CDR2 FQGNSA. Trimming pared 0 bases from V and 5 bases from J, leaving 5 bases between. CDR3 length: 14 amino acids. The CDR3 reads CASSLADHNSPLHF. The CDR3 DNA follows: TGTGCCAGCAGCTTAGCAGATCATAATTCACCCCTCCACTTT. Looking up the rest from reference TRBV7-2 and TRBJ1-6 gives the full variable domain: GAGVSQSPSNKVTEKGKDVELRCDPISGHTALYWYRQSLGQGLEFLIYFQGNSAPDKSGLPSDRFSAERTGGSVSTLTIQRTQQEDSAVYLCASSLADHNSPLHFGNGTRLTVT.

At least ten counts were recorded for this clonotype. The V and J genes are TRBV7-2 and TRBJ1-1; no clear D gene. V lost 8 bases to trimming and J lost 9 bases, with 16 bases between them. The germline CDR1 and CDR2 sequences are SGHTA and FQGNSA. CDR3 length: 12 residues. The CDR3 loop reads CASLMDGIKAFF. CDR3 coding DNA: TGTGCCAGCCTTATGGACGGAATAAAAGCTTTCTTT.

The V call is TRBV28, the J call TRBJ1-2; 7 nucleotides match TRBD1. Germline lookup yields CDR1 MDHEN and CDR2 SYDVKM. After removal of 4 bases from V and 2 bases from J, the junction contained 7 bases not matched to a gene. CDR3 length: 15 amino acids. In nucleotides, the CDR3 is TGTGCCAGCAGTTCGACAGGGTGGAAAAACTATGGCTACACCTTC. This gives the protein CASSSTGWKNYGYTF.

This clonotype was counted ten times or more. The chain couples TRBV7-2 to TRBJ2-1, with D tentatively TRBD1 (5 bases). Per germline, CDR1 SGHTA and CDR2 FQGNSA. The V and J ends lost 5 bases and 5 bases respectively, with 22 bases between them. The CDR3 is 17 amino acids. CDR3 DNA sequence: TGTGCCAGCAGCCTAGGGGTTCGGACCCTGATGCACAATGAGCAGTTCTTC. Its protein product is CASSLGVRTLMHNEQFF.

The V and J genes are TRBV20-1 and TRBJ2-3, with D perhaps being TRBD1 or TRBD2 (5 bases each). V was shortened by 0 bases and J by 1 base, with 5 bases between the two germline ends. Germline lookup yields CDR1 DFQATT and CDR2 SNEGSKA (reference sequence). The CDR3 has 13 amino acids. The CDR3 loop reads CSAREGGTDTQYF. The DNA of the CDR3 is TGCAGTGCTAGAGAGGGGGGCACAGATACGCAGTATTTT.